The clone carrying this T cell receptor (beta chain) was seen many times. What it recognizes is unknown. The data belong to a study of identical twins. Points from the study as a whole: Out-of-frame TCR alpha sharing observed in monozygotic twins exceeded model estimates. Twins' surplus sharing was weaker for beta out-of-frame sequences.

TCRdb ran MiXCR on the 5' RACE reads and lists one entry per CDR3 protein. The data show hundreds of thousands of distinct CDR3 sequences, roughly an eighth seen once. The ends were cut back, 6 bases at V and 6 bases at J, with 14 bases in the middle. The CDR3 spans 13 residues. This sample was shared with a second study, whose subject was yellow fever vaccine responses in identical twins.

This sequence was found in a woman aged 18-29 years in good health. The sequenced sample was CD8+ T cells sorted from blood. The genes are TRBV12-3 or TRBV12-4 and TRBJ2-5; no clear D gene. The CDR3 reads CASSYGSAKTQYF. As DNA, the CDR3 is TGTGCCAGCAGCTACGGATCCGCGAAGACCCAGTACTTC.